These 32 T cell receptor beta chains share one sample of origin, sequenced in a study of T cell responses to AZD1222 COVID-19 vaccine (dated by TCRdb to the early 2020s). Library method: the immunoSEQ multiplex PCR assay. TCRdb retrieved this table from immuneACCESS and kept in-frame rearrangements only. Not all clones are present; in checked studies, unresolved V genes account for under half, and no reason is known for the remainder. This sample has 150,000 to 200,000 clones in its table, and 75% to 90% of those were observed once. Around 4.5% of the sample lies in the top ten. In light of the paper, this sample's time point label describes: about 28 days (+/-7) after the second vaccine dose. The sample's treatment or condition label, decoded: meningococcal conjugate vaccine given as trial control. The sample consisted of peripheral blood, taken 28 days after the second dose of the MenACWY control vaccine. The receptors shown here come from an adult who received the MenACWY meningococcal vaccine as a control.

The chain links TRBV10-3 to TRBJ2-5, with TRBD1 as a possible D gene (6 bases). The CDR3 runs to 14 residues. The V gene's germline CDR1 is ENHRY and CDR2 SYGVKD. Trimming removed 6 bases from V and 1 base from J, with 12 bases in between. This CDR3 reads CAIRAGQTQETQYF. CDR3 nucleotides: TGTGCCATCAGAGCCGGACAGACCCAAGAGACCCAGTACTTC.

The rearrangement links TRBV5-1 to TRBJ1-1, with a weak D call TRBD1 (5 bases). Germline lookup yields CDR1 SGHRS and CDR2 YFSETQ. Trimming pared 0 bases from V and 1 base from J, leaving 7 bases between. The CDR3 extends over 14 amino acids. For the CDR3, the DNA is TGCGCCAGCAGCTTGGAGGGGCGGAACACTGAAGCTTTCTTT. Its translation is CASSLEGRNTEAFF. Using reference TRBV5-1 and TRBJ1-1 for the parts outside the CDR3, the full variable domain is KAGVTQTPRYLIKTRGQQVTLSCSPISGHRSVSWYQQTPGQGLQFLFEYFSETQRNKGNFPGRFSGRQFSNSRSEMNVSTLELGDSALYLCASSLEGRNTEAFFGQGTRLTVV.

This chain links TRBV5-1 with TRBJ2-6; 11 nucleotides align to TRBD1. CDR1 and CDR2 (germline): SGHRS, YFSETQ. V shed 0 bases and J 6 bases; nucleotides not matched to a gene: 11. There are 19 residues in the CDR3. The CDR3: CASSLVPSRTGGPANVLTF. DNA for the CDR3: TGCGCCAGCAGCTTGGTCCCCTCAAGGACAGGGGGCCCGGCCAACGTCCTGACTTTC.

This clone was detected a few times. V and J are TRBV7-2 and TRBJ2-2; 12 bases are a match to TRBD1. The germline V gene has CDR1 SGHTA and CDR2 FQGNSA. V lost 0 bases, J lost 6 bases, and 2 bases stayed unmatched. The CDR3 sequence is 16 residues long. CDR3 amino acids: CASSLAGTGGPGELFF. The CDR3 DNA sequence: TGTGCCAGCAGCTTAGCCGGGACAGGGGGCCCCGGGGAGCTGTTTTTT. The full variable domain, with the rest looked up from reference TRBV7-2 and TRBJ2-2, is GAGVSQSPSNKVTEKGKDVELRCDPISGHTALYWYRQSLGQGLEFLIYFQGNSAPDKSGLPSDRFSAERTGGSVSTLTIQRTQQEDSAVYLCASSLAGTGGPGELFFGEGSRLTVL.

The chain is built from TRBV2 and TRBJ2-1, with 9 positions matching TRBD2. Germline CDR1 reads SNHLY; CDR2 reads FYNNEI. This CDR3 region has 15 residues. V trimming: 8 bases; J trimming: 0 bases; junction bases outside the gene matches: 5. The CDR3 loop reads CASRMTSGSYNEQFF. The DNA for the CDR3 is TGTGCCAGCCGGATGACTAGCGGCTCCTACAATGAGCAGTTCTTC.

The rearrangement uses TRBV7-2 and TRBJ2-7; tentatively, D is TRBD1 or TRBD2 (5 bases each). Germline CDR1 is SGHTA and CDR2 is FQGNSA. This CDR3 has 14 amino acids. The V end was cut by 4 bases, the J end by 2 bases, with 12 bases between. The CDR3 region is CASSSTGTAYEQYF. The DNA of the CDR3 is TGTGCCAGCAGCTCCACCGGGACGGCCTACGAGCAGTACTTC.

The chain joins TRBV18 to TRBJ2-1; no clear D. The CDR3 is 14 residues long. Germline V lookup: CDR1 KGHSH, CDR2 LQKENI. Trimming shortened V by 6 bases and J by 8 bases, and 17 bases separated the two germline ends. The CDR3 DNA follows: TGTGCCAGCTCCCTCAATAGAGCCACCGATGAGCAGTTCTTC. The encoded protein is CASSLNRATDEQFF. Full variable domain (outside the CDR3, taken from reference TRBV18 and TRBJ2-1): NAGVMQNPRHLVRRRGQEARLRCSPMKGHSHVYWYRQLPEEGLKFMVYLQKENIIDESGMPKERFSAEFPKEGPSILRIQQVVRGDSAAYFCASSLNRATDEQFFGPGTRLTVL.

In nucleotides, the CDR3 is TGTGCCAGCAGCCATACACGAGAGCAGTACTTC. Translation gives CASSHTREQYF. The rearrangement joins TRBV3-1 (or the pseudogene TRBV3-2) to TRBJ2-7; D gene uncertain. Germline CDR1 LGHDT, CDR2 YNNKEL (reference sequence). V lost 3 bases and J lost 7, with 7 bases in between. The CDR3 runs to 11 residues.

This clone was seen more than once but under ten times. The gene calls are TRBV27 and TRBJ2-2, with 11 bases that match TRBD2. Germline V CDR1 and CDR2: MNHEY, SMNVEV (reference sequence). The CDR3 sequence is 14 residues long. Unmatched junction bases numbered 2, after V lost 6 bases and J lost 5 bases. CDR3 residues: CASRLAGVTGELFF. CDR3 sequence (DNA): TGTGCCAGCAGACTAGCGGGAGTAACCGGGGAGCTGTTTTTT.

The J gene is TRBJ1-2, the V gene TRBV29-1, with D perhaps matching TRBD1 (6 bases). Trimming left V 4 bases short and J 8 bases short, with 11 bases between. Germline values: CDR1 SQVTM, CDR2 ANQGSEA. The CDR3 has 11 residues. CDR3 region: CSVAEGGGYTF. The CDR3 DNA reads as TGCAGCGTTGCGGAGGGGGGAGGCTACACCTTC.

The chain is built from TRBV9 and TRBJ1-1; no firm D call. V lost 2 bases and J 4 bases, leaving 15 bases between the germline ends. The CDR3 is 15 residues long. Germline V gene lookup returns CDR1 SGDLS and CDR2 YYNGEE. This CDR3 reads CASSVRSGSGTEAFF. Here the CDR3 DNA reads TGTGCCAGCAGCGTCCGGTCGGGCTCGGGCACTGAAGCTTTCTTT.

This clone has a handful of counts. The CDR3 protein is CASGWGSGDTGELFF. The CDR3 DNA sequence: TGTGCCAGCGGTTGGGGATCCGGGGACACCGGGGAGCTGTTTTTT. The chain recombines TRBV28 with TRBJ2-2; TRBD2 is a possible D gene (5 bases). Germline V gene lookup returns CDR1 MDHEN and CDR2 SYDVKM. V was trimmed by 8 bases and J by 3 bases, leaving 16 bases between them. The CDR3 spans 15 residues. Looking up the rest from reference TRBV28 and TRBJ2-2 gives the full variable domain: DVKVTQSSRYLVKRTGEKVFLECVQDMDHENMFWYRQDPGLGLRLIYFSYDVKMKEKGDIPEGYSVSREKKERFSLILESASTNQTSMYLCASGWGSGDTGELFFGEGSRLTVL.

This chain links TRBV7-6 with TRBJ2-2; a weak D match, TRBD2 (5 bases). This CDR3 contains 16 residues. V was cut by 1 base and J by 1 base, with 10 bases left in between. Germline V gene lookup returns CDR1 SGHVS and CDR2 FNYEAQ. The CDR3 nucleotides read TGTGCCAGCAGCTTAGAGGCCCGGGGGAACACCGGGGAGCTGTTTTTT. It codes for CASSLEARGNTGELFF. Combining the CDR3 with reference TRBV7-6 and TRBJ2-2 gives the whole variable domain GAGVSQSPRYKVTKRGQDVALRCDPISGHVSLYWYRQALGQGPEFLTYFNYEAQQDKSGLPNDRFSAERPEGSISTLTIQRTEQRDSAMYRCASSLEARGNTGELFFGEGSRLTVL.

This chain connects TRBV27 to TRBJ1-3; no clear D gene. In germline, CDR1 is MNHEY, CDR2 SMNVEV (reference sequence). The CDR3 totals 14 residues. V was pared by 6 bases and J by 4 bases, with 13 bases between. For the CDR3, the DNA is TGTGCCAGCAGGAGGGATCTTGGGGGAAACACCATATATTTT. Amino acid sequence: CASRRDLGGNTIYF.

The rearrangement links TRBV3-1 (or the pseudogene TRBV3-2) to TRBJ1-5; D is ambiguous. The V end lost 1 base, the J end lost 4 bases, and 14 bases lay between the germline ends. This CDR3 region has 16 residues. CDR1 and CDR2 (germline): LGHDT, YNNKEL (reference sequence). In DNA, the CDR3 is TGTGCCAGCAGCCAAGGGGTGGTTGCTTTAAATCAGCCCCAGCATTTT. Translating it yields CASSQGVVALNQPQHF.

The chain is built from TRBV9 and TRBJ2-7; 9 bases align to TRBD1. The V gene end was trimmed by 2 bases and the J gene end by 2 bases; junction bases not matched to a gene: 5. The CDR3 totals 15 residues. CDR1 is SGDLS and CDR2 is YYNGEE in the germline V gene. The CDR3 reads CASSVGGQGTYEQYF. The DNA for the CDR3 is TGTGCCAGCAGCGTGGGCGGACAGGGGACCTACGAGCAGTACTTC.

V gene TRBV3-1 (or the pseudogene TRBV3-2) combines with J gene TRBJ2-5; no firm D call. This CDR3 is built from 15 residues. V was clipped by 0 bases and J by 3 bases, with 11 bases between them. Per the germline V gene, CDR1 is LGHDT and CDR2 is YNNKEL (reference sequence). The CDR3 DNA sequence: TGTGCCAGCAGCCAAGAAAACCCAAAGAAAGAGACCCAGTACTTC. Translated: CASSQENPKKETQYF.

The chain links TRBV3-1 (or the pseudogene TRBV3-2) to TRBJ2-5, with 11 bases matching TRBD2. This CDR3 contains 15 residues. Germline CDR1 is LGHDT and CDR2 is YNNKEL (reference sequence). V trimming: 6 bases; J trimming: 0 bases; junction bases outside the gene matches: 3. CDR3 bases: TGTGCCAGCAGACCGGGACTAGCGGACCAAGAGACCCAGTACTTC. Its translation: CASRPGLADQETQYF.

The chain joins TRBV11-2 to TRBJ1-6; no clear D. The germline gives CDR1 SGHAT, CDR2 FQNNGV. V lost 5 bases, J lost 7 bases, and 18 bases lay in between. The length of the CDR3 is 16 residues. The CDR3 reads CASSARLLGGNSPLHF. The DNA of the CDR3 is TGTGCCAGCAGCGCCCGACTCCTCGGAGGCAATTCACCCCTCCACTTT.

The chain joins TRBV9 to TRBJ1-1; D not certain. This CDR3 region has 13 residues. Per the germline V gene, CDR1 is SGDLS and CDR2 is YYNGEE. The ends were cut back, 3 bases at V and 0 bases at J, with 6 bases in the middle. CDR3 sequence (DNA): TGTGCCAGCAGCGCCGTACTGAACACTGAAGCTTTCTTT. Translating it yields CASSAVLNTEAFF.

V gene TRBV2 combines with J gene TRBJ2-1, with D perhaps TRBD1 or TRBD2 (5 bases each). This CDR3 comprises 14 residues. V dropped 6 bases and J dropped 5 bases, with 14 bases sitting between them. Germline V gene lookup returns CDR1 SNHLY and CDR2 FYNNEI. The CDR3 here is CASRLGAGDNEQFF. CDR3 bases: TGTGCCAGCAGGCTAGGGGCGGGCGACAATGAGCAGTTCTTC.

The CDR3 here is CATHSPGGKPNYGYTF. CDR3 DNA: TGTGCCACCCACTCCCCAGGCGGGAAACCTAACTATGGCTACACCTTC. The rearrangement links TRBV19 to TRBJ1-2, with unresolved D. CDR3 length equals 16 residues. CDR1 is LNHDA and CDR2 is SQIVND in the germline V gene (reference sequence). Trimming took off 10 bases at V and 0 bases at J, with 21 bases between the two ends.

The chain combines TRBV7-2 with TRBJ1-4; unclear D gene. The CDR3 is made up of 14 amino acids. Trimming stripped 3 bases from V and 6 bases from J, with 11 bases between. Germline assignment: CDR1 SGHTA and CDR2 FQGNSA. This chain's CDR3 is CASSLQGWDEKLFF. The CDR3 DNA follows: TGTGCCAGCAGCTTGCAAGGGTGGGATGAAAAACTGTTTTTT.

The chain has TRBV28 and TRBJ1-2; a weak D match, TRBD1 (6 bases). Deletions cut 5 bases from V and 1 base from J, with 14 bases between. This CDR3 comprises 15 residues. Germline CDR1 is MDHEN and CDR2 is SYDVKM. CDR3 bases: TGTGCCAGCAGTCCGGGAGGACAGATTAACTATGGCTACACCTTC. Its translation: CASSPGGQINYGYTF.

The gene calls are TRBV30 and TRBJ1-6; D gene uncertain. The V gene's germline CDR1 is GTSNPN and CDR2 SVGIG (reference sequence). Trimming took off 0 bases at V and 8 bases at J, with 5 bases between the two ends. The CDR3 runs to 12 residues. The CDR3 protein is CAWSVFYSPLHF. In DNA, the CDR3 is TGTGCCTGGAGTGTTTTTTATTCACCCCTCCACTTT.

The chain has TRBV2 and TRBJ1-2; tentative D call: TRBD1 (5 bases). The CDR3 consists of 12 residues. Germline V gives CDR1 SNHLY, CDR2 FYNNEI. V was trimmed by 8 bases and J by 8 bases, leaving 15 bases between them. This CDR3 is CASGGDRRGYTF. The CDR3 bases are TGTGCCAGCGGAGGGGACCGCCGGGGCTACACCTTC. Full variable domain (outside the CDR3, taken from reference TRBV2 and TRBJ1-2): EPEVTQTPSHQVTQMGQEVILRCVPISNHLYFYWYRQILGQKVEFLVSFYNNEISEKSEIFDDQFSVERPDGSNFTLKIRSTKLEDSAMYFCASGGDRRGYTFGSGTRLTVV.

The chain links TRBV5-1 to TRBJ2-7; D is possibly TRBD1 or TRBD2 (5 bases each). The CDR3 is 15 residues long. V dropped 4 bases and J dropped 6 bases, with 20 bases sitting between them. In germline, CDR1 is SGHRS, CDR2 YFSETQ. In nucleotides, the CDR3 is TGCGCCAGCAGCCGCTTCGCCTCAACCGGGGCCGAGCAGTACTTC. It specifies CASSRFASTGAEQYF.

The genes are TRBV19 and TRBJ2-7; 8 nucleotides align to TRBD2. The CDR3 runs 15 residues. The trim removed 5 bases at V and 3 bases at J, leaving 9 bases unmatched. The germline V gene encodes CDR1 LNHDA and CDR2 SQIVND (reference sequence). The CDR3 spells CASSLGLAGSYEQYF. The CDR3 DNA follows: TGTGCCAGTAGTTTAGGGTTAGCGGGAAGCTACGAGCAGTACTTC.

The chain employs TRBV6-5 and TRBJ2-7; 10 bases map to TRBD1. V lost 7 bases, J lost 4 bases, and 10 bases stayed unmatched. The CDR3 is 15 amino acids. Germline V gene lookup returns CDR1 MNHEY and CDR2 SVGAGI. CDR3 coding DNA: TGTGCCAGCACCATACCGGGACAGGGGCCTTACGAGCAGTACTTC. Its protein is CASTIPGQGPYEQYF.

The genes are TRBV11-2 and TRBJ2-5; D is ambiguous. The CDR3 is 16 amino acids. Trimming pared 1 base from V and 5 bases from J, leaving 17 bases between. The germline V gene has CDR1 SGHAT and CDR2 FQNNGV. In nucleotides, the CDR3 is TGTGCCAGCAGCTTAGGAACCGGACCCTCGCGGGAGACCCAGTACTTC. Translated, it gives CASSLGTGPSRETQYF.

The sample holds one count of this clone. V usage is TRBV3-1 (or the pseudogene TRBV3-2) and J usage is TRBJ1-2, with 10 bases aligning to TRBD1. Germline V lookup: CDR1 LGHDT, CDR2 YNNKEL (reference sequence). The CDR3 spans 15 residues. After removal of 3 bases from V and 6 bases from J, the junction contained 7 bases not matched to a gene. The CDR3 spells CASSHRDRGLNGYTF. In DNA, the CDR3 is TGTGCCAGCAGCCACCGGGACAGGGGATTGAATGGCTACACCTTC.

The chain links TRBV21-1 to TRBJ2-5; the listed D gene, TRBD1, was not tested against the DNA. TRBV21-1 is tagged as a pseudogene. The CDR3 runs 13 residues. The CDR3 protein is CASSLTWGETQYF. The CDR3 DNA reads as TGTGCCAGCAGCCTAACTTGGGGCGAGACCCAGTACTTC.